This TCR beta chain was recorded in a study of cytomegalovirus exposure and HLA in healthy donors. Points from the study as a whole: Indistinguishable V segments, including TRBV6-2 and TRBV6-3, were excluded. 16,951 TCR beta sequences were associated with HLA alleles at 0.05 false discovery rate in a later analysis. Productive rates of about 90% or about 30% were seen for most TCR beta V segments in an earlier analysis.

A note on this clone: What it recognizes is unknown.

Between the trimmed V and J ends, which lost 0 bases and 4 bases, there was a span of 13 bases. The CDR3 spans 16 residues. The germline V gene has CDR1 MNHEY and CDR2 SVGAGI. PCR involved 60 Vbeta and 13 Jbeta primers. In the original analysis: Some 11 million of the approximately 80 million unique TCR beta chains counted in a later analysis were shared. The method was immunoSEQ multiplex PCR; TCRdb's version includes in-frame clones alone and lacks a portion of them. V and J calls and clone size are as listed in that table; D and trimming were resolved from the DNA. The sample table includes roughly 100,000 clones.

This sequence was found in a man aged 35 to 55 in good health and CMV-seronegative. Sequencing was performed on PBMCs. The gene calls are TRBV6-5 and TRBJ2-1; D not certain. The CDR3 nucleotides are TGTGCCAGCAGTTACTCGACCTTGGCAGGTTACAATGAGCAGTTCTTC. Its translation: CASSYSTLAGYNEQFF.